This TCR beta chain was found in a study of blood T cell repertoires in COVID-19. Across the study: Sites in the United States, Italy and Spain provided acute and convalescent COVID-19 samples. PBMCs, B-cell-depleted T cells, or T cells were the source of the cDNA or gDNA that made up the material.

Germline V gives CDR1 SGHTA, CDR2 FQGNSA. This CDR3 contains 11 residues. V was pared by 5 bases and J by 3 bases, with 5 bases between. In the source study's methods: Estimation of nucleated cell counts was performed using reference gene primer amplification. TCRdb's copy holds only in-frame clones and misses some; the assay was immunoSEQ multiplex PCR. From that table come the V and J calls and clone size; the DNA was used to work out D and trimming. The top ten hold 4% to 5.5% of the sample, which has over 200,000 clones, roughly 80% seen once. Sample: peripheral blood. This chain uses TRBV7-2 with TRBJ2-7, with D unclear. This TCR was sampled from a human donor in a cohort sampled during active COVID-19. Written as DNA, the CDR3 is TGTGCCAGCAGCCCTAACTACGAGCAGTACTTC. Amino acids: CASSPNYEQYF.